These 23 T cell receptor beta chains were all obtained from the same sample, sequenced in a study of vaccination and CD4 T cells after COVID-19 (dated by TCRdb to 2021 to 2024). Libraries were built with PCR. Sequencing instrument: Illumina iSeq 100. At the Johns Hopkins FTIC core, DNA from the cultured CD4+ T cells underwent TCR sequencing with the Oncomine TCR Beta short-read assay. The public sequencing data were trimmed at Q25 with fastp and processed into clonotypes with MiXCR by TCRdb, which kept only in-frame beta chains. Rows are combined by CDR3 protein, so each entry shows the most common genes and DNA. Counted in this sample were about 14,000 distinct CDR3 sequences; 25% to 30% of them appeared once. The top ten clones comprise under 20% of the sample. These TCRs are of unknown antigen specificity. The sample's treatment or condition label, in plain terms: approximately nine-day PBMC culture with coronavirus spike peptide pools or control peptides (ViraFEST assay).

Sequencing was performed on CD4+ T cells from blood, cultured in vitro, taken before SARS-CoV-2 vaccination. These receptors were collected from a human donor who received a COVID-19 vaccine.

The rearrangement links TRBV12-3 or TRBV12-4 to TRBJ2-7, with TRBD1 identical over 7 bases. The CDR3 runs 12 residues. V gave up 7 bases and J gave up 4 bases; unmatched junction bases: 4. CDR3 sequence (DNA): TGTGCCAGCACCACAGGGGCTTACGAGCAGTACTTC. Amino acids: CASTTGAYEQYF.

CDR3 protein: CASSESAGGLNQPQHF. For the CDR3, the DNA is TGTGCCAGCAGTGAGAGCGCAGGGGGCCTCAATCAGCCCCAGCATTTT. J is TRBJ1-5 and V is TRBV6-1; 8 bases fit TRBD1. V lost 3 bases, J lost 3 bases, and 7 bases stayed unmatched. This CDR3 contains 16 residues. From germline, CDR1 is MNHNS and CDR2 SASEGT.

As DNA, the CDR3 is TGTGCCACCAGCCATAGCGGGGGGGCCTCTGAGACCCAGTACTTC. It is translated as CATSHSGGASETQYF. The genes are TRBV24-1 and TRBJ2-5; 11 bases match TRBD2. The junction had 8 bases not matched to a gene; V was cut back by 7 bases and J by 5 bases. Germline V gives CDR1 KGHDR, CDR2 SFDVKD. This CDR3 spans 15 amino acids.

This clonotype was found a few times. J is TRBJ2-3 and V is TRBV24-1; D could derive from TRBD1 or TRBD2 (6 bases each). The CDR3 extends over 15 amino acids. Germline loops: CDR1 KGHDR, CDR2 SFDVKD. Trimming left V 6 bases short and J 2 bases short, with 14 bases between. This CDR3 is CATSFPTGATDTQYF. CDR3 bases: TGTGCCACCAGTTTTCCGACGGGGGCCACAGATACGCAGTATTTT.

This clonotype turned up a few times. V is TRBV6-1 and J is TRBJ1-1, with D uncertain. Looked up from germline, CDR1 is MNHNS and CDR2 is SASEGT. V was clipped by 6 bases and J by 0 bases, with 11 bases between them. CDR3 size: 14 residues. CDR3 DNA sequence: TGTGCCAGCAGGTCTTTTGGCATGAACACTGAAGCTTTCTTT. It is translated as CASRSFGMNTEAFF.

The chain carries TRBV30 and TRBJ1-1; D remains ambiguous. Germline V gene sequence: CDR1 GTSNPN, CDR2 SVGIG (reference sequence). The ends were cut back, 0 bases at V and 4 bases at J, with 6 bases in the middle. The CDR3 is 12 amino acids. The CDR3 DNA reads as TGTGCCTGGAGTGTACGGGGCACTGAAGCTTTCTTT. This codes for CAWSVRGTEAFF.

This clonotype turned up a few times. V and J are TRBV20-1 and TRBJ2-1; 9 bases align to TRBD2. The CDR3 contains 15 residues. V shed 1 base and J 5 bases; nucleotides not matched to a gene: 6. Germline V CDR1 and CDR2: DFQATT, SNEGSKA (reference sequence). Written as DNA, the CDR3 is TGCAGTGCTAGAGCCTTAGCGGGGGCGAACAATGAGCAGTTCTTC. This codes for CSARALAGANNEQFF.

The chain uses TRBV12-5 and TRBJ1-1, with TRBD1 matching 7 bases. Germline lookup yields CDR1 LGHNT and CDR2 FRNRAP. The trim removed 3 bases at V and 3 bases at J, leaving 10 bases unmatched. The CDR3 loop spans 16 amino acids. The DNA of the CDR3 is TGTGCTAGTGGTTTCGACTCAGGGGGTACTTACACTGAAGCTTTCTTT. Translating it yields CASGFDSGGTYTEAFF.

The chain combines TRBV18 with TRBJ2-3; 8 bases align to TRBD2. This CDR3 has 17 residues. After removal of 1 base from V and 1 base from J, the junction contained 7 bases not matched to a gene. Per germline, CDR1 KGHSH and CDR2 LQKENI. The CDR3 here is CASSPLLAGGGTDTQYF. Here the CDR3 DNA reads TGTGCCAGCTCACCACTCCTCGCGGGGGGCGGCACAGATACGCAGTATTTT.

This clonotype has just a few counts. CDR3: CASSLAGWGYTF. In DNA form, the CDR3 reads TGTGCCAGCAGTTTAGCAGGGTGGGGCTACACCTTC. The genes are TRBV12-3 or TRBV12-4 and TRBJ1-2; D remains ambiguous. The V end lost 0 bases, the J end lost 8 bases, and 7 bases lay between the germline ends. This CDR3 comprises 12 residues.

The CDR3 sequence: CSAGTALSYEQYF. The CDR3 coding sequence is TGCAGTGCTGGGACAGCCCTCTCCTACGAGCAGTACTTC. The V and J genes are TRBV20-1 and TRBJ2-7; 7 nucleotides align to TRBD1. The CDR3 consists of 13 residues. Germline V CDR1 and CDR2: DFQATT, SNEGSKA (reference sequence). The V gene end was trimmed by 5 bases and the J gene end by 0 bases; junction bases not matched to a gene: 4.

The J gene is TRBJ2-7, the V gene TRBV6-1, with 9 bases lining up with TRBD2. The CDR3 length is 17 residues. The germline V gene has CDR1 MNHNS and CDR2 SASEGT. J gave up 2 bases and V 6 bases, and 14 bases lay outside the gene matches. The CDR3 DNA is TGTGCCAGCAGCGACACCTTAGCGGGGGATGGCACCTACGAGCAGTACTTC. It translates to CASSDTLAGDGTYEQYF.

This clonotype was seen more than once but under ten times. The chain couples TRBV19 to TRBJ1-2; D gene unclear. Trimming left V 6 bases short and J 1 base short, with 9 bases between. The CDR3 length is 13 residues. Looked up from germline, CDR1 is LNHDA and CDR2 is SQIVND (reference sequence). The CDR3 DNA sequence: TGTGCCAGTAGACGAGAGGATAACTATGGCTACACCTTC. As protein: CASRREDNYGYTF.

The J gene is TRBJ1-1, the V gene TRBV10-3, with 9 bases lining up with TRBD1. Germline V lookup: CDR1 ENHRY, CDR2 SYGVKD. V shed 6 bases, J shed 7 bases, and the junction held 12 bases outside the gene matches. The CDR3 is 15 residues long. For the CDR3, the DNA is TGTGCCATCAGGTGGTCTACAGGGGGCGAAATTGAAGCTTTCTTT. Its translation is CAIRWSTGGEIEAFF.

This clonotype was counted only a few times. This chain connects TRBV19 to TRBJ1-6; a weak D match, TRBD1 (6 bases). Germline V CDR1 and CDR2: LNHDA, SQIVND (reference sequence). CDR3 length: 15 amino acids. V gave up 1 base and J gave up 5 bases, with 9 bases separating them. CDR3 sequence reads: CASSIGRQDNSPLHF. CDR3 coding DNA: TGTGCCAGTAGTATAGGCCGACAGGATAATTCACCCCTCCACTTT.

The chain joins TRBV20-1 to TRBJ2-5; 8 bases fit TRBD1. V was pared by 3 bases and J by 2 bases, with 11 bases of the junction left unmatched. This CDR3 contains 16 residues. Looked up from germline, CDR1 is DFQATT and CDR2 is SNEGSKA (reference sequence). The CDR3 DNA reads TGCAGTGCTAGTCTGGACCGCAGGGGGCTTCAAGAGACCCAGTACTTC. This codes for CSASLDRRGLQETQYF.

The V call is TRBV10-3, the J call TRBJ2-5; TRBD2 matches 11 bases. The CDR3 loop spans 15 amino acids. V shed 3 bases and J 5 bases; nucleotides not matched to a gene: 5. Germline CDR1 reads ENHRY; CDR2 reads SYGVKD. The CDR3 protein is CAISELAGAWETQYF. The CDR3 coding sequence is TGTGCCATCAGTGAACTAGCGGGGGCATGGGAGACCCAGTACTTC.

This clonotype turned up a few times. The V call is TRBV7-8, the J call TRBJ2-5, with TRBD2 identical over 11 bases. Germline CDR1 is SGHVS and CDR2 is FQNEAQ. CDR3 length: 17 residues. After removal of 5 bases from V and 0 bases from J, the junction contained 8 bases not matched to a gene. CDR3 sequence reads: CASSPLRLAGYQETQYF. The CDR3 DNA is TGTGCCAGCAGCCCTCTTCGACTAGCGGGGTACCAAGAGACCCAGTACTTC.

V usage is TRBV27 and J usage is TRBJ2-7; 9 bases agree with TRBD1. CDR1 MNHEY and CDR2 SMNVEV come from the germline V gene (reference sequence). The CDR3 extends over 14 amino acids. The V gene end was trimmed by 8 bases and the J gene end by 5 bases; junction bases not matched to a gene: 10. CDR3 nucleotide sequence: TGTGCCAGCGGTTCCCTACGGGACAGGGACGAGCAGTACTTC. The encoded protein is CASGSLRDRDEQYF.

This clonotype appeared a few times. The chain couples TRBV6-1 to TRBJ2-3; no clear D. This CDR3 comprises 14 residues. Trimming took off 0 bases at V and 7 bases at J, with 11 bases between the two ends. Germline V gives CDR1 MNHNS, CDR2 SASEGT. CDR3 sequence reads: CASSEAVSRYTQYF. CDR3 DNA sequence: TGTGCCAGCAGTGAAGCTGTCTCCCGATATACGCAGTATTTT.

There are a few counts of this clonotype. The chain carries TRBV7-8 and TRBJ1-3; 8 bases are a match to TRBD1. In germline, CDR1 is SGHVS, CDR2 FQNEAQ. This CDR3 has 17 amino acids. The V segment lost 3 bases and the J segment 4 bases; nucleotides outside the gene matches: 11. As DNA, the CDR3 is TGTGCCAGCAGCTTGGGCAGGGGGCGCGTAAGAGGAAACACCATATATTTT. Translation: CASSLGRGRVRGNTIYF.

The genes are TRBV6-5 and TRBJ2-5; 12 bases are a match to TRBD2. This CDR3 has 16 amino acids. The junction had 6 bases not matched to a gene; V was cut back by 2 bases and J by 5 bases. Germline V CDR1 and CDR2: MNHEY, SVGAGI. CDR3 sequence: CASSYQTSGGRETQYF. In nucleotides, the CDR3 is TGTGCCAGCAGTTACCAGACTAGCGGGGGTCGGGAGACCCAGTACTTC.

This clonotype was counted between two and nine times. This chain uses TRBV7-2 with TRBJ2-7, with D maybe TRBD2 (5 bases). Germline V gene data show CDR1 as SGHTA and CDR2 as FQGNSA. The CDR3 sequence is 15 residues long. Trimming shortened V by 5 bases and J by 0 bases, and 14 bases separated the two germline ends. The CDR3 DNA sequence: TGTGCCAGCAGCCCCGAGGGCATAGCCTCCTACGAGCAGTACTTC. It translates to CASSPEGIASYEQYF.